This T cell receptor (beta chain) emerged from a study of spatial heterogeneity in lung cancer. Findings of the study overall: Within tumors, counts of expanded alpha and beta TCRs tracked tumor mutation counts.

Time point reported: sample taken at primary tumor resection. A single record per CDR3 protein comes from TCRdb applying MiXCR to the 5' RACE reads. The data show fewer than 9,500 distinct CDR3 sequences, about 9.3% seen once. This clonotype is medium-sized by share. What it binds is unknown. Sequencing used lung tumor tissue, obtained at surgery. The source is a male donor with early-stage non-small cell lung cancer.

CDR3 sequence reads: CASRPPGTLTYEQYF. CDR3 DNA sequence: TGTGCCAGCAGGCCGCCCGGGACCCTCACTTACGAGCAGTACTTC. This chain joins TRBV28 and TRBJ2-7; D might be TRBD1 or TRBD2, each matching 5 bases. The CDR3 loop spans 15 amino acids. Germline V lookup: CDR1 MDHEN, CDR2 SYDVKM. V was cut by 6 bases and J by 4 bases, with 19 bases left in between.